This TCR beta chain was sequenced in a study of CD8 T cells in Susac syndrome. Germline V gives CDR1 LGHNA, CDR2 YNFKEQ. The CDR3 length is 13 residues. With 4 bases removed from V and 4 bases from J, the gap between germline ends came to 10 bases. The RNA, roughly 0.5 to 1 ug, was put through reverse transcription using random hexamers. TCRdb re-called the immunoSEQ multiplex PCR reads with MiXCR, one entry per CDR3 protein. The repertoire includes about 120,000 distinct CDR3 sequences, 90% to 95% of them detected once, and around 0.2% sits in the top ten. Sequencing used CD8+ T cells from PBMCs. The clonotype comes from a human donor with Susac syndrome. The rearrangement joins TRBV4-2 to TRBJ1-2; D gene ambiguous. The CDR3 DNA is TGTGCCAGCAGCCCCGGAGGCCGCTATGGCTACACCTTC. Translation: CASSPGGRYGYTF.